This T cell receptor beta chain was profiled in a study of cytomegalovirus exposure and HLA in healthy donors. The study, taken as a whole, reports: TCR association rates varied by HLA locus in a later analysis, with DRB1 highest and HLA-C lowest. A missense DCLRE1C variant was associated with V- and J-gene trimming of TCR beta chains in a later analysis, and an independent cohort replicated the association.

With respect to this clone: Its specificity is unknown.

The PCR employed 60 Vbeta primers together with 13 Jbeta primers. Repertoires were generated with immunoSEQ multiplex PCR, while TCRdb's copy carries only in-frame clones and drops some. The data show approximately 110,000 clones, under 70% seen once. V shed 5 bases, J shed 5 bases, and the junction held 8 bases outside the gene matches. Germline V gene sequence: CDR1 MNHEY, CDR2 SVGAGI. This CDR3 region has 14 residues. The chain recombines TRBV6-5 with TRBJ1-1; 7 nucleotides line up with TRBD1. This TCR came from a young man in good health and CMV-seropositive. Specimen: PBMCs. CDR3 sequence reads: CASSQTGWGTEAFF. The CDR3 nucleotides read TGTGCCAGCAGTCAGACAGGGTGGGGGACTGAAGCTTTCTTT.